This T cell receptor beta chain originates from a study of cytomegalovirus exposure and HLA in healthy donors. Whole-study findings and limits: Most likely, a cluster of highly shared sequence variants arose as a sequencing artifact.

With V trimmed by 2 bases and J by 3 bases, 5 bases remained unmatched. Per germline, CDR1 LGHNA and CDR2 YSLEER. The CDR3 sequence is 17 residues long. The PCR made use of 60 Vbeta and 13 Jbeta primers. The protocol was immunoSEQ multiplex PCR, while the TCRdb copy is restricted to in-frame clones and leaves out a portion. This table has around 40,000 clones, 70% to 85% appearing once. On this clone itself: Its target is not known.

The V call is TRBV4-3, the J call TRBJ2-2; 11 bases map to TRBD2. This receptor was identified in a woman in her late teens or twenties in good health and CMV-seropositive. The source material was PBMCs. The CDR3 loop reads CASSQQGLADYTGELFF. The DNA for the CDR3 is TGCGCCAGCAGCCAACAGGGACTAGCGGATTACACCGGGGAGCTGTTTTTT.